This T cell receptor (beta chain) was obtained from a study of T cell changes during pregnancy in multiple sclerosis. This clone was picked up one time. The junction had 6 bases not matched to a gene; V was cut back by 6 bases and J by 7 bases. Germline V gives CDR1 SEHNR, CDR2 FQNEAQ (reference sequence). CDR3 length: 13 amino acids. Profiled with immunoSEQ multiplex PCR; TCRdb holds only in-frame clones, not every one. The table has 40,000 or so clones, roughly nine tenths seen once; the top ten hold less than 8.5%. The chain uses TRBV7-9 and TRBJ1-1, with 9 bases fitting TRBD1. This receptor was taken from a female donor with multiple sclerosis, enrolled in a pregnancy study. This material consisted of CD8+ T cells from peripheral blood mononuclear cells, taken before pregnancy. CDR3 nucleotides: TGTGCCAGCAGGACCGGGACAGGGAATGAAGCTTTCTTT. Translated: CASRTGTGNEAFF.